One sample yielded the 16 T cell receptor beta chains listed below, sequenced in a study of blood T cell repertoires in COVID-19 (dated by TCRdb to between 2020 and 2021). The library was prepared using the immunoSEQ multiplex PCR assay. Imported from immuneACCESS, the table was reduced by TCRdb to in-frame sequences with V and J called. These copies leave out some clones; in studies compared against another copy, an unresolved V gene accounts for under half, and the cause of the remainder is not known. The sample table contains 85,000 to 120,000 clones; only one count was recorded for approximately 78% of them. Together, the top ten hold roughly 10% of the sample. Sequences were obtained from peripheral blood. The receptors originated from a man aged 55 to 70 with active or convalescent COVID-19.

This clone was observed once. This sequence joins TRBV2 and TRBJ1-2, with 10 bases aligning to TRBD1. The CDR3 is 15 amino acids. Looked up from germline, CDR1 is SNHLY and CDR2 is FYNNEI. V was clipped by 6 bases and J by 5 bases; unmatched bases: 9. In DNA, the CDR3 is TGTGCCAGCAGCGGGACAGGGGCGGTGGAGTATGGCTACACCTTC. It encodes CASSGTGAVEYGYTF.

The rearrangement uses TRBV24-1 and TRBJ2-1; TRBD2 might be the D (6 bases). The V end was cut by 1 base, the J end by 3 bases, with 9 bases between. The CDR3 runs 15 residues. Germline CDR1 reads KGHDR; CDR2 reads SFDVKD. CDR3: CATSDFGGNYNEQFF. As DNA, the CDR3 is TGTGCCACCAGTGATTTTGGCGGGAACTACAATGAGCAGTTCTTC.

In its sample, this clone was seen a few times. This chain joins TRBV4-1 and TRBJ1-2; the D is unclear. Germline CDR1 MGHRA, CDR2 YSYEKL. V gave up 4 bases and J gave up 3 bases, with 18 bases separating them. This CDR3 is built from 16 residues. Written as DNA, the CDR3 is TGCGCCAGCAGCCCCGGGAGGGCAAGTTCTTACTATGGCTACACCTTC. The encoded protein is CASSPGRASSYYGYTF.

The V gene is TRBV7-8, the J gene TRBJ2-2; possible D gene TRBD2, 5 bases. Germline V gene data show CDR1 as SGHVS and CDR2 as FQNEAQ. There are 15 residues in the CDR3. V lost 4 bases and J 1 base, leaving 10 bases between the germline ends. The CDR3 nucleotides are TGTGCCAGCAGCTCTTACCGGGGGAACACCGGGGAGCTGTTTTTT. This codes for CASSSYRGNTGELFF.

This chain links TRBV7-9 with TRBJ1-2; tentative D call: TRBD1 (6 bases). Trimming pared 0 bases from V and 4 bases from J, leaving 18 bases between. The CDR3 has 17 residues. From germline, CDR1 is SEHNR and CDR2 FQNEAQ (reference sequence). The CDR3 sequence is CASSLALGGDTIYGYTF. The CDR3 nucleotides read TGTGCCAGCAGCTTAGCGCTGGGAGGGGACACGATCTATGGCTACACCTTC.

CDR3 DNA sequence: TGTGCCAGCAGTGAAGCGCTGGCAGGGGTGAATTCACCCCTCCACTTT. Its protein is CASSEALAGVNSPLHF. V is TRBV6-1 and J is TRBJ1-6; D is perhaps TRBD1 (6 bases). The CDR3 loop spans 16 amino acids. V lost 0 bases, J lost 7 bases, and 13 bases lay in between. Germline loops: CDR1 MNHNS, CDR2 SASEGT.

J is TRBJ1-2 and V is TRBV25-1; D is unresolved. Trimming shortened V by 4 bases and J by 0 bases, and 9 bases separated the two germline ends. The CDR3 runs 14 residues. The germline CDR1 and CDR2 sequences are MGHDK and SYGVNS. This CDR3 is CASSGPTANYGYTF. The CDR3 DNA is TGTGCCAGCAGTGGCCCCACAGCTAACTATGGCTACACCTTC.

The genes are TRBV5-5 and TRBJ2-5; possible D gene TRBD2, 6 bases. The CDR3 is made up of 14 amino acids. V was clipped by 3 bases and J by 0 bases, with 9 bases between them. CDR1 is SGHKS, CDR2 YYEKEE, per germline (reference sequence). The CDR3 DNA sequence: TGTGCCAGCAGCTCTCTAGCGTACCAAGAGACCCAGTACTTC. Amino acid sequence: CASSSLAYQETQYF.

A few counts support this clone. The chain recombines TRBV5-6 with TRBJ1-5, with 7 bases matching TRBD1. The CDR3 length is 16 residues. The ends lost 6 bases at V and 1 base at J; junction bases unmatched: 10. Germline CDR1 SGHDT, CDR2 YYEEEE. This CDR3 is CASTRGGTASNQPQHF. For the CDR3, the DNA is TGTGCCAGCACCCGTGGGGGGACAGCGAGCAATCAGCCCCAGCATTTT.

CDR3 loop: CASRQGVGGANVLTF. The CDR3 DNA follows: TGTGCCAGCAGACAAGGGGTTGGTGGGGCCAACGTCCTGACTTTC. The chain has TRBV9 and TRBJ2-6; maybe TRBD1 (5 bases). CDR1 is SGDLS and CDR2 is YYNGEE in the germline V gene. The CDR3 loop spans 15 amino acids. Trimming removed 5 bases at V and 3 bases at J, with 12 bases between.

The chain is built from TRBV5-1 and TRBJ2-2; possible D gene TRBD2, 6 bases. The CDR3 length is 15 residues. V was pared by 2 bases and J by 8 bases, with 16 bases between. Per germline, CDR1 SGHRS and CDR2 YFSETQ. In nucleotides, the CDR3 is TGCGCCAGCAGCTTAACGGGACTGCGGGGTGGGGAGCTGTTTTTT. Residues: CASSLTGLRGGELFF.

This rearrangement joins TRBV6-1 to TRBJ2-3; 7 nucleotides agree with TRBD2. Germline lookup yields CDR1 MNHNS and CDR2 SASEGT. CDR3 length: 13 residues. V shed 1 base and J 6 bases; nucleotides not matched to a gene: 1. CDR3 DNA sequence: TGTGCCAGCAGTGAAGTGGGGGGGGATACGCAGTATTTT. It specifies CASSEVGGDTQYF.

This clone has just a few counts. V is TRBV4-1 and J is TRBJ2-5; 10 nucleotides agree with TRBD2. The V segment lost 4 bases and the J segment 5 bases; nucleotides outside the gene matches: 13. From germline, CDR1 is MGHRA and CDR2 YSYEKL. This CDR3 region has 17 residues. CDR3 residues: CASSLSRLAGDGETQYF. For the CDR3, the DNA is TGCGCCAGCAGCCTTAGCCGTCTAGCGGGAGACGGGGAGACCCAGTACTTC.

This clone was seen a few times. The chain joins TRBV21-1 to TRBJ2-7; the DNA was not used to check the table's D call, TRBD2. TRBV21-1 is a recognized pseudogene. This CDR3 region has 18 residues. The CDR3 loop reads CASSKGGGDGTSDYEQYV. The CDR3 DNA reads TGTGCCAGCAGCAAAGGTGGGGGGGACGGGACTAGCGATTACGAGCAGTACGTC.

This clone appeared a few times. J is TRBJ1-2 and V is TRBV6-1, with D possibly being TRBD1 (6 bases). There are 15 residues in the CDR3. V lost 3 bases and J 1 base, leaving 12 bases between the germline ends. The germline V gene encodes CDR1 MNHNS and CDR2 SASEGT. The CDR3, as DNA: TGTGCCAGCAGTGAGTTCGCAGGGGTTAACTATGGCTACACCTTC. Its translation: CASSEFAGVNYGYTF.

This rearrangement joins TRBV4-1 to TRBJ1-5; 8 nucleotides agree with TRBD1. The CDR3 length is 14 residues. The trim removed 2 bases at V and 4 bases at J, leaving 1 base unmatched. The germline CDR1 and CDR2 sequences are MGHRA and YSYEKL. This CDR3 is CASSQRTGNQPQHF. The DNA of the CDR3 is TGCGCCAGCAGCCAAAGGACAGGGAATCAGCCCCAGCATTTT.